This passage covers 18 T cell receptor beta chains from one sample sequenced in a study of cytomegalovirus exposure and HLA in healthy donors. Primers included in the PCR were 60 Vbeta and 13 Jbeta primers. Some clones are missing from TCRdb's copy, which holds only in-frame ones; the method was immunoSEQ multiplex PCR. The sample has 110,000 to 150,000 clones; about 8.9% are singletons. The sample comprised PBMCs. The receptors were gathered from a middle-aged man in good health and CMV-seronegative.

The rearrangement joins TRBV6-1 to TRBJ2-7; 10 positions agree with TRBD1. V trimming: 6 bases; J trimming: 1 base; junction bases outside the gene matches: 6. The germline gives CDR1 MNHNS, CDR2 SASEGT. This CDR3 contains 15 residues. The CDR3 DNA reads as TGTGCCAGCAGGGGGAGGGGACAGGGGTCCTACGAGCAGTACTTC. As protein: CASRGRGQGSYEQYF.

This clone was found a few times. The genes are TRBV7-9 and TRBJ1-1; D remains unclear. This CDR3 has 14 amino acids. The germline gives CDR1 SEHNR, CDR2 FQNEAQ (reference sequence). V was trimmed by 3 bases and J by 4 bases, leaving 12 bases between them. The CDR3 DNA is TGTGCCAGCAGCTTGGTGGGCCGGGGCACTGAAGCTTTCTTT. It encodes CASSLVGRGTEAFF.

V and J are TRBV7-3 and TRBJ2-1; 7 nucleotides match TRBD2. The V gene end was trimmed by 5 bases and the J gene end by 1 base; junction bases not matched to a gene: 8. The length of the CDR3 is 16 residues. Per germline, CDR1 SGHTA and CDR2 FQGTGA. The CDR3 sequence is CASSPLGTISYNEQFF. The CDR3 coding sequence is TGTGCCAGCAGCCCGCTCGGGACTATTTCCTACAATGAGCAGTTCTTC.

The chain combines TRBV6-5 with TRBJ1-6, with D unresolved. CDR1 MNHEY and CDR2 SVGAGI come from the germline V gene. The CDR3 is 13 amino acids. The V end was cut by 6 bases, the J end by 15 bases, with 18 bases between. CDR3: CASSLPRSADLHF. The CDR3 DNA reads TGTGCCAGCAGCTTGCCCCGGAGCGCGGACCTCCACTTT.

In DNA form, the CDR3 reads TGTGCCAGCAGCTCTTCCGTCTCCTATAATTCACCCCTCCACTTT. This sequence encodes CASSSSVSYNSPLHF. The chain has TRBV7-9 and TRBJ1-6; D unclear. The germline V gene encodes CDR1 SEHNR and CDR2 FQNEAQ (reference sequence). V was clipped by 4 bases and J by 0 bases, with 7 bases between them. The CDR3 has 15 residues.

V gene TRBV19 combines with J gene TRBJ1-1; D call uncertain. With 4 bases removed from V and 4 bases from J, the gap between germline ends came to 16 bases. CDR3 length: 15 residues. Germline V gene sequence: CDR1 LNHDA, CDR2 SQIVND (reference sequence). CDR3: CASSKARVGSTEAFF. CDR3 bases: TGTGCCAGTAGTAAGGCGCGGGTTGGGAGCACTGAAGCTTTCTTT.

This clone was observed a few times. V gene TRBV9 combines with J gene TRBJ1-2, with D possibly matching TRBD1 (6 bases). Per the germline V gene, CDR1 is SGDLS and CDR2 is YYNGEE. The CDR3 length is 14 residues. V was shortened by 4 bases and J by 1 base, with 11 bases between the two germline ends. The CDR3 region has the DNA TGTGCCAGCAGCCCAAGGGGGAGTAACTATGGCTACACCTTC. It specifies CASSPRGSNYGYTF.

The V gene is TRBV9, the J gene TRBJ1-4; no firm D call. This CDR3 comprises 13 residues. With 5 bases removed from V and 6 bases from J, the gap between germline ends came to 11 bases. Germline CDR1 and CDR2: SGDLS and YYNGEE. The chain's CDR3 is CASSHSGDEKLFF. CDR3 nucleotides: TGTGCCAGCAGTCATAGTGGTGATGAAAAACTGTTTTTT.

This clone has at least ten counts. The chain recombines TRBV9 with TRBJ2-5; perhaps TRBD2 as D (6 bases). The CDR3 covers 13 residues. V lost 0 bases and J lost 10, with 13 bases in between. The germline V gene has CDR1 SGDLS and CDR2 YYNGEE. The CDR3 bases are TGTGCCAGCAGCGTAGATCTGGGCGGGAACCAGTACTTC. Encoded protein: CASSVDLGGNQYF.

This chain joins TRBV6-5 and TRBJ1-4, with TRBD1 matching 7 bases. The V and J ends lost 7 bases and 8 bases, in that order; junction bases with no gene match: 10. Germline CDR1 is MNHEY and CDR2 is SVGAGI. This CDR3 spans 14 amino acids. The CDR3 region is CASTHDRVKEKLFF. In DNA, the CDR3 is TGTGCCAGCACCCACGACAGGGTGAAGGAAAAACTGTTTTTT.

The chain uses TRBV10-3 and TRBJ2-1; 11 nucleotides line up with TRBD2. With V trimmed by 6 bases and J by 4 bases, 5 bases remained unmatched. The CDR3 consists of 15 residues. The germline CDR1 and CDR2 sequences are ENHRY and SYGVKD. CDR3 sequence: CAISKTSGEYNEQFF. In nucleotides, the CDR3 is TGTGCCATCAGCAAGACTAGCGGGGAGTACAATGAGCAGTTCTTC.

This chain uses TRBV5-1 with TRBJ1-2; 9 nucleotides align to TRBD1. CDR1 and CDR2 from the germline V gene are SGHRS and YFSETQ. V was pared by 0 bases and J by 7 bases, with 4 bases of the junction left unmatched. This CDR3 contains 14 residues. CDR3 sequence (DNA): TGCGCCAGCAGCTTGGGGACAGGGGCAGGTGGCTACACCTTC. Translating gives CASSLGTGAGGYTF.

This sequence joins TRBV1 and TRBJ2-2; TRBD2 is taken as the D call from the table, unchecked against the DNA. TRBV1 corresponds to a pseudogene. The CDR3 is 21 residues long. The CDR3 DNA follows: TGCACCAGCAGCCAAGTTCTTACCATTACCCCGGGAGAAGGGAACACCGGGGAGCTGTTTTTT. Translating gives CTSSQVLTITPGEGNTGELFF.

In this sample, this clone turned up many times. The V gene is TRBV7-9, the J gene TRBJ1-6, with TRBD1 matching over 10 bases. Germline values: CDR1 SEHNR, CDR2 FQNEAQ (reference sequence). The trim removed 1 base at V and 3 bases at J, leaving 0 bases unmatched. This CDR3 comprises 16 residues. CDR3 sequence: CASSLGTGGYNSPLHF. CDR3 nucleotides: TGTGCCAGCAGCTTAGGGACAGGGGGCTATAATTCACCCCTCCACTTT.

The table lists this clone with a few counts. The genes are TRBV10-1 and TRBJ2-1; 12 positions match TRBD2. The CDR3 extends over 16 amino acids. Germline trimming cut 4 bases from V and 2 bases from J; bases unmatched to any gene: 3. Germline assignment: CDR1 WNHNN and CDR2 SYGVQD (reference sequence). The CDR3 reads CASSGLAGGTYNEQFF. The CDR3 DNA reads TGCGCCAGCAGTGGCCTAGCGGGGGGGACCTACAATGAGCAGTTCTTC.

The chain recombines TRBV6-6 with TRBJ1-1, with D perhaps matching TRBD1 (5 bases). The ends were cut back, 6 bases at V and 1 base at J, with 18 bases in the middle. The CDR3 length is 16 residues. Germline CDR1 reads MNHNY; CDR2 reads SVGAGI (reference sequence). The CDR3 loop is CASSTGAGRGNTEAFF. The CDR3 DNA is TGTGCCAGCAGCACCGGGGCAGGGCGGGGGAACACTGAAGCTTTCTTT.

The chain combines TRBV7-7 with TRBJ2-7; 11 bases fit TRBD1. CDR3 length equals 15 residues. Trimming took 6 bases from V and 1 from J; bases not matched to a gene: 5. Germline V gene lookup returns CDR1 SSHAT and CDR2 FNYEAQ (reference sequence). The CDR3 bases are TGTGCCAGCAGTCCTGGGACAGGGGGTTCCTACGAGCAGTACTTC. Protein sequence: CASSPGTGGSYEQYF.

This clone was detected only a few times. The rearrangement joins TRBV19 to TRBJ1-5; the D is unclear. Germline V gene sequence: CDR1 LNHDA, CDR2 SQIVND (reference sequence). V dropped 8 bases and J dropped 3 bases, with 11 bases sitting between them. The CDR3 has 13 amino acids. Here the CDR3 reads CASRHGPNQPQHF. DNA of the CDR3: TGTGCCAGTCGACATGGGCCCAATCAGCCCCAGCATTTT. The variable domain in full, completed from reference TRBV19 and TRBJ1-5, reads DGGITQSPKYLFRKEGQNVTLSCEQNLNHDAMYWYRQDPGQGLRLIYYSQIVNDFQKGDIAEGYSVSREKKESFPLTVTSAQKNPTAFYLCASRHGPNQPQHFGDGTRLSIL.